The 2 T cell receptor beta chains in this list originate from one sample, sequenced in a study of Graves' ophthalmopathy and Graves' hyperthyroidism. Scientists amplified the TCR beta CDR3 regions from RNA transcripts. HTBI primers were used in a first-round RT-PCR, which preceded a second-round multiplex PCR. TCRdb re-analysed the multiplex PCR reads in MiXCR, keeping a single row per CDR3 protein. The sample has roughly 400,000 distinct CDR3 sequences, about 15% seen once. The sample was peripheral blood. All receptors derive from an adult woman with stable Graves' hyperthyroidism.

This clonotype was recorded many times. The chain employs TRBV6-2 or TRBV6-3 and TRBJ2-7; 9 positions match TRBD1. CDR1 is MNHEY and CDR2 is SVGEGT in the germline V gene. The trim removed 5 bases at V and 4 bases at J, leaving 12 bases unmatched. The CDR3 is 16 residues long. CDR3 sequence reads: CASSRATGGPSYEQYF. As DNA, the CDR3 is TGTGCCAGCAGTCGAGCGACAGGGGGACCTTCATACGAGCAGTACTTC.

This clonotype was seen many times. V and J are TRBV19 and TRBJ2-5; the D gene is possibly TRBD1 (6 bases). CDR3 length: 14 amino acids. Per germline, CDR1 LNHDA and CDR2 SQIVND (reference sequence). Deletions cut 4 bases from V and 9 bases from J, with 18 bases between. The CDR3 spells CASSRQVTGSPQYF. The CDR3, as DNA: TGTGCCAGTAGTAGGCAGGTGACAGGTTCGCCCCAGTACTTC.